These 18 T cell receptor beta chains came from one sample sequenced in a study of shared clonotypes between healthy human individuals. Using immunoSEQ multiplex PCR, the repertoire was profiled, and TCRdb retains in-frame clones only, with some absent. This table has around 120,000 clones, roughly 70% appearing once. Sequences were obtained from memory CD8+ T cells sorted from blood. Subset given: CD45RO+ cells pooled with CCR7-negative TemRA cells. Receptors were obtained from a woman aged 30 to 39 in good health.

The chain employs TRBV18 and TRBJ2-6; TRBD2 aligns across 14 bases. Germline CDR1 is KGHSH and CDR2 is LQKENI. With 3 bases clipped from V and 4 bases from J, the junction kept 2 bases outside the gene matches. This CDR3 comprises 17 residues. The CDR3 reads CASSPGLAGAGANVLTF. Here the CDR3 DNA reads TGTGCCAGCTCACCGGGACTAGCGGGAGCAGGGGCCAACGTCCTGACTTTC.

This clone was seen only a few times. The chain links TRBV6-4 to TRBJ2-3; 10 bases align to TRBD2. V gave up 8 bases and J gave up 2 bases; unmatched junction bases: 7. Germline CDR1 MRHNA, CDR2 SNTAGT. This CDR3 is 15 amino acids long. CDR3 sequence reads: CASALAGGSTDTQYF. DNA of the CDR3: TGTGCCAGCGCCTTAGCGGGAGGATCCACAGATACGCAGTATTTT.

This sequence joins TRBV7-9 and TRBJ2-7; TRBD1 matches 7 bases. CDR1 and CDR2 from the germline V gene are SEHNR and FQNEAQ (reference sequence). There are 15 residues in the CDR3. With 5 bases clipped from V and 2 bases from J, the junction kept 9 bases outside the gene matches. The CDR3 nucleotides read TGTGCCAGCAGCACGAGAGAGGGGGCAACCTACGAGCAGTACTTC. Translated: CASSTREGATYEQYF.

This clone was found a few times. The CDR3, as DNA: TGTGCCAGCGTTGGTTGGGCGACTAATGAAAAACTGTTTTTT. It translates to CASVGWATNEKLFF. J is TRBJ1-4 and V is TRBV5-8, with D uncertain. V was shortened by 7 bases and J by 2 bases, with 12 bases between the two germline ends. Germline V gives CDR1 SGHTS, CDR2 YDEGEE. CDR3 length: 14 amino acids.

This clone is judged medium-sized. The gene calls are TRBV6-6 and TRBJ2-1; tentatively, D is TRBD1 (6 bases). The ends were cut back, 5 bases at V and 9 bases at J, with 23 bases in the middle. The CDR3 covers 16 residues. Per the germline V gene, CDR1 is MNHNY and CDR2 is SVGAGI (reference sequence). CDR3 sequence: CASSLTTQGPVGEQFF. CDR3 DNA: TGTGCCAGCAGTCTCACGACCCAGGGGCCGGTGGGTGAGCAGTTCTTC.

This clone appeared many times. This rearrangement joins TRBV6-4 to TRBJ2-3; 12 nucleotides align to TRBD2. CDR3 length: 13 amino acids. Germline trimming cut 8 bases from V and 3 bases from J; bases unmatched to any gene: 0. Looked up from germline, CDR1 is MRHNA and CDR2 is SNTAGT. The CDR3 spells CASGTSGTDTQYF. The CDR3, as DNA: TGTGCCAGCGGGACTAGCGGGACAGATACGCAGTATTTT.

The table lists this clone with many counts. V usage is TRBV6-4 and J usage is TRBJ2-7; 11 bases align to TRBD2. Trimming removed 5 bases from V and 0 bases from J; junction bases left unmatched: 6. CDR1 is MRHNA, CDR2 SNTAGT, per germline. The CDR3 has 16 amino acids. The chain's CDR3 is CASSPQGLADSYEQYF. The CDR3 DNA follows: TGTGCCAGCAGTCCCCAGGGACTAGCGGACTCCTACGAGCAGTACTTC.

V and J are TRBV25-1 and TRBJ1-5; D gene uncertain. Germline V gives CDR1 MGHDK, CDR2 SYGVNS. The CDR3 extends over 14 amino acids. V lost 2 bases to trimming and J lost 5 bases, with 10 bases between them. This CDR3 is CASSERNQYQPQHF. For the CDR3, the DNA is TGTGCCAGCAGTGAACGGAACCAATATCAGCCCCAGCATTTT.

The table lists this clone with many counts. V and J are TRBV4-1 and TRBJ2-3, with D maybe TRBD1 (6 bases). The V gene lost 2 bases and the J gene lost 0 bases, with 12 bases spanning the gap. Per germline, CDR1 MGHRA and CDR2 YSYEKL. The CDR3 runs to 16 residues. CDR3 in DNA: TGCGCCAGCAGCCAACCGGACAGTACTAGCACAGATACGCAGTATTTT. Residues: CASSQPDSTSTDTQYF.

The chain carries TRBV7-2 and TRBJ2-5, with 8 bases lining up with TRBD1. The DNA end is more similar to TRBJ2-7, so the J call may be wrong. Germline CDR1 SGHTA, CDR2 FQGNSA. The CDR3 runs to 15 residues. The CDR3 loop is CASSLGQGKGYEQYF. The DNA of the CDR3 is TGTGCCAGCAGCCTAGGACAGGGAAAAGGCTACGAGCAGTACTTC.

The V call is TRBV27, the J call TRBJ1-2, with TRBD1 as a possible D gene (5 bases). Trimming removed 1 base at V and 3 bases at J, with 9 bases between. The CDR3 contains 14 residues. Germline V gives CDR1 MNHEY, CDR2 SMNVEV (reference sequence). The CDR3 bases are TGTGCCAGCAGTTTATACCCAGGGCACTATGGCTACACCTTC. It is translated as CASSLYPGHYGYTF.

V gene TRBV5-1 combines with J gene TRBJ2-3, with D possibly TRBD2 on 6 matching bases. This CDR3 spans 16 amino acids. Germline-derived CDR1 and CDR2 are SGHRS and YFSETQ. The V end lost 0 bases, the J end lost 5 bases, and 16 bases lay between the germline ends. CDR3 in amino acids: CASSLALTGAVDTQYF. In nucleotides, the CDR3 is TGCGCCAGCAGCTTGGCCTTAACGGGAGCGGTAGATACGCAGTATTTT.

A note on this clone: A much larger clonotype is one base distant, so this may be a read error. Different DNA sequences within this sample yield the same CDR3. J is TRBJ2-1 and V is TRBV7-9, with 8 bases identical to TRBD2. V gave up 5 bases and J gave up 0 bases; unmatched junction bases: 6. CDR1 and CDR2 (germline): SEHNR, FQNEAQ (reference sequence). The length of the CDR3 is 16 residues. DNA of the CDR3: TGTGCCAGCAGCCCCCGCGGGGGGAGCTCCTACAATGAGCAGTTCTTC. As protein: CASSPRGGSSYNEQFF.

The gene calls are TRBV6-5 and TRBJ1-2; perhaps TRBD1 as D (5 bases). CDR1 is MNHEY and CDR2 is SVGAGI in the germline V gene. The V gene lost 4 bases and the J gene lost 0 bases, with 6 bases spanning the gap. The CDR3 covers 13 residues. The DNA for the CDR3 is TGTGCCAGCAGTTGGACAACTAACTATGGCTACACCTTC. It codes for CASSWTTNYGYTF.

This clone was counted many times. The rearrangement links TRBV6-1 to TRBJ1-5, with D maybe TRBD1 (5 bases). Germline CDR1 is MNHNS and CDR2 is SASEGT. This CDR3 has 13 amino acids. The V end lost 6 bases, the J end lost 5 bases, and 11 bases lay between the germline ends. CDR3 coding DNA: TGTGCCAGCAGCGGGGAGGGGCATCAGCCCCAGCATTTT. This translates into CASSGEGHQPQHF.

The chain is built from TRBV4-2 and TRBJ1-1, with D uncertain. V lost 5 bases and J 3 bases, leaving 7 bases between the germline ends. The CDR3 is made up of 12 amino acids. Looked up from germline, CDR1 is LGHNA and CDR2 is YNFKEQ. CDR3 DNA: TGTGCCAGCAGCTTCATGGACACTGAAGCTTTCTTT. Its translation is CASSFMDTEAFF.

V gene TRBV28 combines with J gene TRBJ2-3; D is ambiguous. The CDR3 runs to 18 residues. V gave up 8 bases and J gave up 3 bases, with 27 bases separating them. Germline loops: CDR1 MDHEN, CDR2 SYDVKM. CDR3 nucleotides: TGTGCCAGCCGACGGCTTCGGATATCCCCGTTTGTGACAGATACGCAGTATTTT. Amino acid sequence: CASRRLRISPFVTDTQYF.

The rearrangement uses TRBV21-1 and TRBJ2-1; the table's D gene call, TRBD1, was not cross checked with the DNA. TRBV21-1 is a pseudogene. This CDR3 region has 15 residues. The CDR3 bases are TGTGCCAGCAGCAAACCGGGACAAAACTACAATGAGCAGTTCTTC. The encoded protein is CASSKPGQNYNEQFF.